This TCR beta chain is drawn from a study of vaccination and CD4 T cells after COVID-19. Study-level information: Four females and six males made up the convalescents, with two Hispanic. Post-COVID specimens were obtained a median 101 days after diagnosis (range 35 to 161).

This CDR3 contains 15 residues. Trimming cost V 0 bases and J 4 bases; bases outside gene matches: 5. Germline V lookup: CDR1 MNHEY, CDR2 SVGAGI. The Oncomine TCR Beta short-read assay sequenced DNA from cultured CD4+ T cells. TCRdb independently ran MiXCR on the PCR reads; one entry per CDR3 protein. The table lists tens of thousands of distinct CDR3 sequences, around 70% of them singletons. On this clonotype: What it binds is unknown.

The treatment denotes: roughly 10-day PBMC culture with coronavirus spike peptide pools or control peptides (ViraFEST assay). ViraFEST used peptide pools to expand antigen-specific T cells, then sequenced TCRs. In this cohort, PCR tests turned positive between March and December 2020, predating US Alpha, Beta and Delta variants. Specimen: CD4+ T cells from blood, cultured in vitro. The chain links TRBV6-5 to TRBJ2-5; TRBD2 agrees at 7 bases. The clonotype was recovered from a human donor who had recovered from COVID-19. This chain's CDR3 is CASSYSLAGRETQYF. CDR3 sequence (DNA): TGTGCCAGCAGTTACTCCTTAGCGGGTAGAGAGACCCAGTACTTC.